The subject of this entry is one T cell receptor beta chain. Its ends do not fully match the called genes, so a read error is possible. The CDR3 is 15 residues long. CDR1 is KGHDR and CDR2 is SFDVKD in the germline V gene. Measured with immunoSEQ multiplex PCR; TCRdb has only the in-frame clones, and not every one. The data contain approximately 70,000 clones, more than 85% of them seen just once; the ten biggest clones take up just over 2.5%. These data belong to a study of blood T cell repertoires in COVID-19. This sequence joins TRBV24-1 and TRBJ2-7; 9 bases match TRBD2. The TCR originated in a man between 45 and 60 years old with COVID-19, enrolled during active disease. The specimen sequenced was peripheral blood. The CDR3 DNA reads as TGTGCCGCCAGTGATCCCGGGACTAGCATCTACGAGCAGTACTTC. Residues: CAASDPGTSIYEQYF.